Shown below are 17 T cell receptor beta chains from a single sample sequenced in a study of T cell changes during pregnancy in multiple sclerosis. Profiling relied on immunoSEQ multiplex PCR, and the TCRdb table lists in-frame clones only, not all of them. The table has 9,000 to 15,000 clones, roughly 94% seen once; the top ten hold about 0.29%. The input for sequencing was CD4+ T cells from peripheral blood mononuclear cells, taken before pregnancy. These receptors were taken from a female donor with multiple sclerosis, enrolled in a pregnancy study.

CDR3: CASSQEPNRGVYGYTF. Here the CDR3 DNA reads TGCGCCAGCAGCCAAGAGCCAAACAGGGGAGTCTATGGCTACACCTTC. The V gene is TRBV4-1, the J gene TRBJ1-2; 7 bases match TRBD1. The CDR3 length is 16 residues. After removal of 0 bases from V and 4 bases from J, the junction contained 8 bases not matched to a gene. In germline, CDR1 is MGHRA, CDR2 YSYEKL.

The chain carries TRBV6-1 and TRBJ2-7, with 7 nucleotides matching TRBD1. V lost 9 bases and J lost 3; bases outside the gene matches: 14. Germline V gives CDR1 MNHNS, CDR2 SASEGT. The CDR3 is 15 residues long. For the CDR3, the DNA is TGTGCCAGTAGCGATCCCCGGGACAGCTTCTACGAGCAGTACTTC. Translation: CASSDPRDSFYEQYF.

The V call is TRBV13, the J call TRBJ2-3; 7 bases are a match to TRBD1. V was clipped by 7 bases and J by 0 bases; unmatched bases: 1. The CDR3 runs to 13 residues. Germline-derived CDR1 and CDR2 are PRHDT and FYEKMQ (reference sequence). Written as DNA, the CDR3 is TGTGCCAGCATGACAGGGAGCACAGATACGCAGTATTTT. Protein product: CASMTGSTDTQYF.

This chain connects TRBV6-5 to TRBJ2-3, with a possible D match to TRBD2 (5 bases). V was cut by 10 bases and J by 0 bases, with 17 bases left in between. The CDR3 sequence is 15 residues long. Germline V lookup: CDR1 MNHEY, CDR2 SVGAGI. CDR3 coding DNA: TGTGCCACCATGTTGGCGGGCGTTAGCACAGATACGCAGTATTTT. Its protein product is CATMLAGVSTDTQYF.

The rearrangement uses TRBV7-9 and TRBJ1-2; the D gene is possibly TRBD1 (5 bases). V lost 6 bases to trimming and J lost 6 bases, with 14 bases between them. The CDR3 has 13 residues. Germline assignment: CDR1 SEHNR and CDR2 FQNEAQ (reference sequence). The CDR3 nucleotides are TGTGCCAGCAGTCTTGACAGAGAAAATGGCTACACCTTC. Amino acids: CASSLDRENGYTF. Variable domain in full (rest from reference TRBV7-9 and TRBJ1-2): DTGVSQNPRHKITKRGQNVTFRCDPISEHNRLYWYRQTLGQGPEFLTYFQNEAQLEKSRLLSDRFSAERPKGSFSTLEIQRTEQGDSAMYLCASSLDRENGYTFGSGTRLTVV.

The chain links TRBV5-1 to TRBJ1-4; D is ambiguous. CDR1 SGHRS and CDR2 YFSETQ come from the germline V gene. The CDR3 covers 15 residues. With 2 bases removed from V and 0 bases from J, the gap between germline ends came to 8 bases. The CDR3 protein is CASSFGTTTNEKLFF. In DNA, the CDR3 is TGCGCCAGCAGCTTCGGTACCACAACTAATGAAAAACTGTTTTTT.

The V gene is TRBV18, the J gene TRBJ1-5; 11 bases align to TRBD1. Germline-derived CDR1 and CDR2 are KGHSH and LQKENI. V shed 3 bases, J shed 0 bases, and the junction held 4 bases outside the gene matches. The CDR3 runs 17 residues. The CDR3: CASSPGTGGFSNQPQHF. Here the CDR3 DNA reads TGTGCCAGCTCACCCGGGACAGGGGGGTTTAGCAATCAGCCCCAGCATTTT.

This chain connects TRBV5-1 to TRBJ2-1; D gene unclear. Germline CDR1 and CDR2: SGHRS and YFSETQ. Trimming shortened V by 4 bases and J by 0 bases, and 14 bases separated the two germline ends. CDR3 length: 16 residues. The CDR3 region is CASSPLALSSYNEQFF. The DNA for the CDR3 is TGCGCCAGCAGCCCCCTCGCGTTAAGCTCCTACAATGAGCAGTTCTTC.

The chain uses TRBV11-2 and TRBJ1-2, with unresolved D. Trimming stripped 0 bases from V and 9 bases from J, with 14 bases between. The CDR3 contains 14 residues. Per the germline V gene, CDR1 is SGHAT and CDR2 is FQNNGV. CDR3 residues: CASSLDLGLFRYTF. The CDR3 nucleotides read TGTGCCAGCAGCTTAGACCTAGGATTGTTTCGCTACACCTTC.

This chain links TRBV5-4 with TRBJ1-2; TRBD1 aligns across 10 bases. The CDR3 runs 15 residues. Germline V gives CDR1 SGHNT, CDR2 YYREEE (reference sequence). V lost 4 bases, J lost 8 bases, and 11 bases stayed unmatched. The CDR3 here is CASSIGRDRGRGYTF. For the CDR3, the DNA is TGTGCCAGCAGCATAGGGAGGGACAGGGGTCGAGGCTACACCTTC.

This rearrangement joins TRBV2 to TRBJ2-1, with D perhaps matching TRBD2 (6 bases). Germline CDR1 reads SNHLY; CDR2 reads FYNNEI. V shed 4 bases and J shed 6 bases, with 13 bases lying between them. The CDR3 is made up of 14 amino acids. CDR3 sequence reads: CASSAGTFFNEQFF. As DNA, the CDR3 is TGTGCCAGCAGTGCCGGGACTTTCTTCAATGAGCAGTTCTTC.

The CDR3 DNA reads TGTGCCTGGAGGACCCAGGGGGTTGGTGAAAAACTGTTTTTT. Protein: CAWRTQGVGEKLFF. The chain combines TRBV30 with TRBJ1-4; 7 bases are shared with TRBD1. The CDR3 loop spans 14 amino acids. The germline V gene encodes CDR1 GTSNPN and CDR2 SVGIG (reference sequence). V lost 3 bases, J lost 7 bases, and 8 bases stayed unmatched.

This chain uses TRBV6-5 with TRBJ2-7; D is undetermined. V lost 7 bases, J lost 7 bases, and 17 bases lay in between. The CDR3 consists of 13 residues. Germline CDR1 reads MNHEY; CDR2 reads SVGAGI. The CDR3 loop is CASMGSQYGEQYF. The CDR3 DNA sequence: TGTGCCAGCATGGGCAGCCAGTACGGAGAGCAGTACTTC.

The CDR3 nucleotides are TGTGCCAGCAGCTTATCTGAAGCTTTCTTT. Protein sequence: CASSLSEAFF. V and J are TRBV2 and TRBJ1-1; D is undetermined. Germline CDR1 SNHLY, CDR2 FYNNEI. The CDR3 sequence is 10 residues long. V was trimmed by 6 bases and J by 6 bases, leaving 5 bases between them.

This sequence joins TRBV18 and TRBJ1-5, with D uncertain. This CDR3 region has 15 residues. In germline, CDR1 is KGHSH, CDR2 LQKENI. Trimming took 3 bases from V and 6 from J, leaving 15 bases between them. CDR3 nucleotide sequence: TGTGCCAGCTCACCCACGGCAGGATCCCCTCAGCCCCAGCATTTT. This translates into CASSPTAGSPQPQHF.

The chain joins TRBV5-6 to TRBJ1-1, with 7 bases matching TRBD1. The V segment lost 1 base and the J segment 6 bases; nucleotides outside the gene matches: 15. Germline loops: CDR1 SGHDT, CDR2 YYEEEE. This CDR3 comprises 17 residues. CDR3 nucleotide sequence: TGTGCCAGCAGCTTGCCTACAGGGGACCCGGGAGAGGCTGAAGCTTTCTTT. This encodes CASSLPTGDPGEAEAFF. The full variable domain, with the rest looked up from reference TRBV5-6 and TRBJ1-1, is DAGVTQSPTHLIKTRGQQVTLRCSPKSGHDTVSWYQQALGQGPQFIFQYYEEEERQRGNFPDRFSGHQFPNYSSELNVNALLLGDSALYLCASSLPTGDPGEAEAFFGQGTRLTVV.

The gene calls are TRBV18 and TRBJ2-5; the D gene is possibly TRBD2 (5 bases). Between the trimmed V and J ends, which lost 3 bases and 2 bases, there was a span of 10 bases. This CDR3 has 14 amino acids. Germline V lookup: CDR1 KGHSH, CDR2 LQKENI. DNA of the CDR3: TGTGCCAGCTCACCCTCGGGAACTCAAGAGACCCAGTACTTC. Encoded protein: CASSPSGTQETQYF.